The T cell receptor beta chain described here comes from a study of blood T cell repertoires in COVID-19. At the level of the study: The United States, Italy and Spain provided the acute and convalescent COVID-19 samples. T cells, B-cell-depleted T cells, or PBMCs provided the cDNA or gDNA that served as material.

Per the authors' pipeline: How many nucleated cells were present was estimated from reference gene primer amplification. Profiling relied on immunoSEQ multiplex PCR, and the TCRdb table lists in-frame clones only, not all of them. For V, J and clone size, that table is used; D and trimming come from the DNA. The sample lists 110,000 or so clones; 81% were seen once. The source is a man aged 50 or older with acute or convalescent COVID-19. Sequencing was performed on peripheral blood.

CDR3 loop: CATSRSYGYTF. The CDR3 DNA reads TGTGCCACCTCTAGATCCTATGGCTACACCTTC. This rearrangement joins TRBV24-1 to TRBJ1-2; D unclear. CDR1 KGHDR and CDR2 SFDVKD come from the germline V gene. V was clipped by 9 bases and J by 4 bases, with 8 bases between them. The CDR3 spans 11 residues.